This paragraph covers one T cell receptor beta chain sequence. What it binds is not known. Germline loops: CDR1 SNHLY, CDR2 FYNNEI. The CDR3 runs 13 residues. V lost 6 bases to trimming and J lost 3 bases, with 11 bases between them. Tissue from the graft was processed to free its intraepithelial and lamina propria lymphocytes. This record comes from a study of graft-versus-host responses after intestinal transplantation. The wider study: Recipients got multivisceral, liver-intestinal, or isolated intestinal transplants.

Study-wide results and caveats: Some GvH clones were seen earlier in gut or blood, suggesting intestinal origin. Early after transplant, HvG declines were associated with peak levels of circulating GvH clones.

This table comes from immunoSEQ multiplex PCR, and its TCRdb copy is limited to in-frame clones, with some not included. Of approximately 15,000 clones listed, roughly 60% are singletons. The receptor's source is a human patient who received an intestinal transplant, so some T cells may come from the graft donor. Sequenced material: ileum tissue, taken 524 days after transplant. The rearrangement joins TRBV2 to TRBJ2-5, with unresolved D. The CDR3 reads CASSPDSKETQYF. The CDR3 nucleotides are TGTGCCAGCAGCCCAGACTCCAAAGAGACCCAGTACTTC.